This T cell receptor (beta chain) was found in a study of shared clonotypes between healthy human individuals. Notes on the study in general: Unshared clonotypes carried lower generation probabilities than those common to all four donors.

This CDR3 is 13 amino acids long. Germline V gene data show CDR1 as MNHNS and CDR2 as SASEGT. V was pared by 6 bases and J by 7 bases, with 12 bases between. TCRdb's copy holds only in-frame clones and misses some; the assay was immunoSEQ multiplex PCR. The top ten hold around 1.2% of the sample, which has nearly 2 million clones, approximately 94% seen once. Naive CD8 cells lacked CD45RO and underwent positive selection for CCR7, leaving out terminally differentiated effector memory CD45RA+ cells. Regarding this clone: The antigen remains undetermined.

Source material: naive CD8+ T cells sorted from blood. The chain joins TRBV6-1 to TRBJ1-4, with a weak D call TRBD1 (5 bases). The receptor was derived from a man aged 18 to 30 in good health. The CDR3 here is CASRVRQPEKLFF. Written as DNA, the CDR3 is TGTGCCAGCAGGGTCAGACAGCCTGAAAAACTGTTTTTT.